The text below deals with one T cell receptor (beta chain). Its specific antigen is unknown. Inclusive of the bounding cysteine and phenylalanine, the CDR3 is 15 residues long. No DNA is recorded. Based on the germline V gene, the CDR1 and CDR2 sequences are SGHVS and FQNEAQ. Receptor libraries were prepared by 5' RACE. The input for every TCR library was roughly 3.5 ug of total RNA. cDNA was synthesized with SMARTScribe reverse transcriptase in eight separate reactions per sample. During cDNA synthesis, template switching was used to introduce unique molecular identifiers that contained a 6-nucleotide sample barcode. TCRalpha and TCRbeta cDNA was amplified by two nested PCRs of approximately 17 and 9 cycles, with bead purification after each PCR. Before amplification, the cDNA was treated with uracil DNA-glycosylase and purified using the QIAquick PCR purification kit. The second PCR added Illumina TruSeq-compatible adapters along with sample-specific barcodes. Library quality and concentration were assessed using TapeStation and Qubit, and about 5 ng of each library was pooled. Pooled libraries were sequenced on an Illumina HiSeq2500 single-index Rapid Run with 2 x 100 bp reads and custom sequencing primers. Regarding the original processing steps: UMI-based consensus assembly with MiGEC version 1.2.6 was used to correct PCR and sequencing errors. MiXCR version 2.1.1 was used to carry out V(D)J alignment, clonotype assembly and CDR3 extraction. To normalise gene usage, clonotype sharing and MAIT/NKT TCR abundance, the analysis used the top 1000, 10 000 and 20 000 clonotypes per sample. After downsampling to 27 000 UMIs, diversity was calculated as the inverse Simpson index using the vegan R package. Statistical testing used paired Mann-Whitney U tests on the discordant twin pairs and applied Benjamini-Hochberg correction for multiple testing. TCRdb reprocessed the reads, so every CDR3 protein sequence counts as one entry and DNA is not shown. None of the V and J calls come from the authors' own analysis; TCRdb made them. The sample table on file contains 200,000 to 250,000 distinct CDR3 sequences. Clones ranked in the top ten supply roughly 8% of the sample.

The record originates from a study of monozygotic twins with inflammatory bowel disease (dated by TCRdb to about 2019). Study-level background: A total of approximately 28 monozygotic twin pairs were included in the full study, comprising nine German pairs (four IBD-concordant, five IBD-discordant) and 19 IBD-discordant Danish pairs. The search for disease-associated traits relied mainly on comparing, within discordant pairs, IBD patients with their genetically identical healthy co-twins. Each individual had, on average, about 151 000 unique TCRalpha sequences and 181 000 unique TCRbeta sequences available for analysis.

Summary of the overall study and its limitations: Background noise and inter-individual variability may have been introduced into the repertoires by the differing immunosuppressive treatments among patients. The results gave no support for a single strong signal or clonotype linked to IBD. IBD patients had lower TCRbeta repertoire diversity, measured by the inverse Simpson index, than their healthy co-twins. The analysis was unable to tell different T cell subtypes apart. Concordant and discordant twins showed no difference in repertoire similarity, possibly because of limited statistical power. IBD patients shared fewer clonotypes with other individuals than healthy twins did, most markedly in patients showing signs of disease activity.

An approximately 2.5 ml peripheral blood sample was drawn into PAXgene tubes per donor and stored at -80°C. Total RNA was isolated from whole blood with the PAXgene blood miRNA kit on an automated QIAcube, without T cell sorting. Peripheral blood from monozygotic twin pairs who were concordant or discordant for inflammatory bowel disease underwent deep TCRalpha and TCRbeta repertoire profiling using unique molecular barcoding. Smoking habits were recorded for all twin pairs, and each individual was classified as a current, former or never smoker. The rearranged segments are TRBV7-8 and TRBJ2-5; the TRBD1 assignment by TCRdb is unverifiable without DNA. The clonotype comes from a human donor with ulcerative colitis or Crohn's disease, or a healthy co-twin of an affected twin (not recorded which). The sample was blood. CDR3 loop: CASSPPTRFQETQYF. Beyond the CDR3, the reference TRBV7-8 and TRBJ2-5 genes provide the residues; the full variable domain reads: GAGVSQSPRYKVAKRGQDVALRCDPISGHVSLFWYQQALGQGPEFLTYFQNEAQLDKSGLPSDRFFAERPEGSVSTLKIQRTQQEDSAVYLCASSPPTRFQETQYFGPGTRLLVL.